The T cell receptor (beta chain) described here comes from a study of T cell responses to AZD1222 COVID-19 vaccine. Germline V lookup: CDR1 SGHRS, CDR2 YFSETQ. With 4 bases removed from V and 5 bases from J, the gap between germline ends came to 15 bases. The CDR3 runs 15 residues. Broader study findings: Nearly half of spike-specific TCRs reportedly target unmutated variant regions.

The table came from immunoSEQ multiplex PCR; TCRdb's copy has only in-frame clones and leaves some out. Here the sample spans 28,000 or so clones, about 88% being singletons. For this clone: Its antigen remains unknown.

Timing groups of about 4 and about 12 weeks for second doses were pooled. The TCR comes from an adult who received the AZD1222 COVID-19 vaccine. The sequences come from peripheral blood, collected 28 days after the second AZD1222 dose. The chain is built from TRBV5-1 and TRBJ1-4, with a tentative D call TRBD1 (6 bases). The CDR3 nucleotides are TGCGCCAGCAGCGCCGTCGGACAGCTAAATGAAAAACTGTTTTTT. Encoded protein: CASSAVGQLNEKLFF.